The sequence of this TCR beta chain was determined in a study of blood T cell repertoires in COVID-19. Overall study: Sites in the United States, Italy and Spain provided acute and convalescent COVID-19 samples. PBMCs, B-cell-depleted T cells, or T cells provided the cDNA or gDNA that made up the material.

This clone was seen only once. As processed by the authors: How many nucleated cells were present was estimated from reference gene primer amplification. Assay used: immunoSEQ multiplex PCR; TCRdb lists only in-frame clones, some missing. V and J calls and clone size are given by that table; D and trimming were obtained from the DNA. The repertoire includes some 150,000 clones, approximately 80% of them detected once, and around 2.2% sits in the top ten. The CDR3 runs to 13 residues. Germline-derived CDR1 and CDR2 are MNHEY and SVGEGT. The V end lost 5 bases, the J end lost 4 bases, and 11 bases lay between the germline ends.

This receptor was identified in a man aged 65-85 years with acute or convalescent COVID-19. This chain links TRBV6-2 or TRBV6-3 with TRBJ1-1; maybe TRBD1 (5 bases). Sequencing was carried out using peripheral blood. The CDR3 coding sequence is TGTGCCAGCAGTCCGGGGAGGGGCACTGAAGCTTTCTTT. Residues: CASSPGRGTEAFF.